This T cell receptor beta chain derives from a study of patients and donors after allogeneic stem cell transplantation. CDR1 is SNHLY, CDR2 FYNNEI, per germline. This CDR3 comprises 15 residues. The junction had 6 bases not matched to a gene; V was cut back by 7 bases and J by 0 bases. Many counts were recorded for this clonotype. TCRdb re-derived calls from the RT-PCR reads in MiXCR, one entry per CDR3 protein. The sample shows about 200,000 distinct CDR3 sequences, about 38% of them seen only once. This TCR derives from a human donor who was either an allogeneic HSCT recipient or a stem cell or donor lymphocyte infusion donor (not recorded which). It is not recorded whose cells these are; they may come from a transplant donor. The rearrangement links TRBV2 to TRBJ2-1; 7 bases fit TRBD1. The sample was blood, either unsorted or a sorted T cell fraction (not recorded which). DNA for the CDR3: TGTGCCAGCACCCCGTCAGGGGGCTCCTACAATGAGCAGTTCTTC. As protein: CASTPSGGSYNEQFF. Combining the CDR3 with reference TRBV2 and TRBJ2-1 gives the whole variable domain EPEVTQTPSHQVTQMGQEVILRCVPISNHLYFYWYRQILGQKVEFLVSFYNNEISEKSEIFDDQFSVERPDGSNFTLKIRSTKLEDSAMYFCASTPSGGSYNEQFFGPGTRLTVL.